These 13 T cell receptor beta chains originate from one sample sequenced in a study of blood T cell repertoires in COVID-19. The data were produced by immunoSEQ multiplex PCR, yet TCRdb's version contains in-frame clones alone and is incomplete. The repertoire holds tens of thousands of clones, with about 68% as singletons. Input material: peripheral blood. Every receptor here comes from a man aged 45-60 years with active or convalescent COVID-19.

The J gene is TRBJ2-3, the V gene TRBV7-2; 11 bases line up with TRBD1. CDR3 length: 16 residues. Germline CDR1 SGHTA, CDR2 FQGNSA. J lost 4 bases, V lost 5 bases, and 8 bases had no gene match. In nucleotides, the CDR3 is TGTGCCAGCAGCCGCCGGGACAGGGGGGAAGCAGATACGCAGTATTTT. Its translation is CASSRRDRGEADTQYF.

This clone was recorded a few times. The chain is built from TRBV3-1 (or the pseudogene TRBV3-2) and TRBJ1-5, with D uncertain. Germline loops: CDR1 LGHDT, CDR2 YNNKEL (reference sequence). Deletions cut 5 bases from V and 5 bases from J, with 10 bases between. The CDR3 is made up of 13 amino acids. For the CDR3, the DNA is TGTGCCAGCAGCTCCGCGTCCTATCAGCCCCAGCATTTT. This gives the protein CASSSASYQPQHF.

The chain combines TRBV6-1 with TRBJ2-1; 8 nucleotides agree with TRBD1. V was pared by 2 bases and J by 0 bases, with 9 bases of the junction left unmatched. Germline V lookup: CDR1 MNHNS, CDR2 SASEGT. The CDR3 totals 18 residues. The chain's CDR3 is CASSENLPTGGSYNEQFF. The CDR3 DNA sequence: TGTGCCAGCAGTGAAAACCTCCCTACAGGGGGCTCCTACAATGAGCAGTTCTTC.

The chain carries TRBV5-1 and TRBJ2-1, with a possible D match to TRBD2 (5 bases). The CDR3 loop spans 14 amino acids. CDR1 SGHRS and CDR2 YFSETQ come from the germline V gene. V was shortened by 4 bases and J by 3 bases, with 11 bases between the two germline ends. The CDR3 here is CASSASGIYNEQFF. The CDR3 DNA reads TGCGCCAGCAGCGCATCCGGGATCTACAATGAGCAGTTCTTC. Looking up the rest from reference TRBV5-1 and TRBJ2-1 gives the full variable domain: KAGVTQTPRYLIKTRGQQVTLSCSPISGHRSVSWYQQTPGQGLQFLFEYFSETQRNKGNFPGRFSGRQFSNSRSEMNVSTLELGDSALYLCASSASGIYNEQFFGPGTRLTVL.

This rearrangement joins TRBV7-2 to TRBJ2-5; TRBD1 matches at 8 bases. Germline trimming cut 3 bases from V and 1 base from J; bases unmatched to any gene: 1. The CDR3 has 14 residues. The germline CDR1 and CDR2 sequences are SGHTA and FQGNSA. Here the CDR3 DNA reads TGTGCCAGCAGCTTGGGGACAGGCCAAGAGACCCAGTACTTC. It encodes CASSLGTGQETQYF.

The V call is TRBV7-2, the J call TRBJ1-3; D possibly corresponds to TRBD1 (5 bases). Germline CDR1 SGHTA, CDR2 FQGNSA. The V end lost 3 bases, the J end lost 4 bases, and 7 bases lay between the germline ends. The CDR3 sequence is 13 residues long. The CDR3 coding sequence is TGTGCCAGCAGCTTGGGACTAGGAAACACCATATATTTT. Its protein product is CASSLGLGNTIYF.

This clone was seen many times. The chain couples TRBV3-1 (or the pseudogene TRBV3-2) to TRBJ1-3; the D is unclear. Trimming took 0 bases from V and 1 from J, leaving 7 bases between them. The CDR3 is 15 residues long. CDR1 is LGHDT and CDR2 is YNNKEL in the germline V gene (reference sequence). The CDR3 DNA follows: TGTGCCAGCAGCCAAGATGCAGTATCTGGAAACACCATATATTTT. Its protein is CASSQDAVSGNTIYF.

The CDR3 bases are TGTGCCTGGAGTGTCTGGGCCTATGGGACAGGAGGGGATGGCTACACCTTC. Protein: CAWSVWAYGTGGDGYTF. The V and J genes are TRBV30 and TRBJ1-2, with 8 bases identical to TRBD1. Germline CDR1 GTSNPN, CDR2 SVGIG (reference sequence). The V and J ends lost 0 bases and 6 bases, in that order; junction bases with no gene match: 15. The CDR3 has 17 residues.

The chain employs TRBV5-1 and TRBJ2-2; a weak D match, TRBD2 (6 bases). The length of the CDR3 is 15 residues. V gave up 1 base and J gave up 1 base, with 8 bases separating them. Germline CDR1 reads SGHRS; CDR2 reads YFSETQ. This CDR3 reads CASSLWGENTGELFF. The DNA for the CDR3 is TGCGCCAGCAGCTTGTGGGGGGAGAACACCGGGGAGCTGTTTTTT.

Only a few counts were recorded for this clone. The chain is built from TRBV6-6 and TRBJ2-3; 7 nucleotides agree with TRBD1. Germline assignment: CDR1 MNHNY and CDR2 SVGAGI (reference sequence). V dropped 2 bases and J dropped 5; count of bases not matched to a gene: 4. The CDR3 sequence is 14 residues long. The CDR3 sequence is CASSYRQGGDTQYF. CDR3 coding DNA: TGTGCCAGCAGTTACCGACAGGGCGGAGATACGCAGTATTTT.

This clone appeared once. J is TRBJ2-5 and V is TRBV3-1 (or the pseudogene TRBV3-2), with 8 bases aligning to TRBD2. The CDR3 runs 15 residues. CDR1 and CDR2 (germline): LGHDT, YNNKEL (reference sequence). Losses at the gene ends were 5 bases for V and 2 bases for J; bases not matched to a gene: 7. The chain's CDR3 is CASSVLAEIQETQYF. The CDR3 DNA reads as TGTGCCAGCAGCGTACTAGCGGAGATACAAGAGACCCAGTACTTC.

This clone was seen a handful of times. The chain has TRBV5-6 and TRBJ1-1, with D possibly TRBD1 on 6 matching bases. Germline V lookup: CDR1 SGHDT, CDR2 YYEEEE. Trimming cost V 4 bases and J 0 bases, with 13 bases left between them. The CDR3 length is 15 residues. CDR3 nucleotide sequence: TGTGCCAGCAGCCTCCAACAGGGTTTGAACACTGAAGCTTTCTTT. Translated, it gives CASSLQQGLNTEAFF.

The chain uses TRBV9 and TRBJ2-7, with 8 bases fitting TRBD1. The germline V gene encodes CDR1 SGDLS and CDR2 YYNGEE. Germline trimming cut 4 bases from V and 3 bases from J; bases unmatched to any gene: 6. The CDR3 totals 14 residues. DNA for the CDR3: TGTGCCAGCAGCCCTCAGACAGGGGACTACGAGCAGTACTTC. Amino acids: CASSPQTGDYEQYF.